Following are 13 T cell receptor beta chains from one sample sequenced in a study of T-cell reconstitution after alpha-beta-depleted transplantation in children. Construction of the TCRbeta library involved unique molecular identifiers. MiXCR, run by TCRdb on the PCR reads, gives a single entry per CDR3 protein. The sample has around 530,000 distinct CDR3 sequences, around a third seen once. Sequences were derived from PBMCs from the stem cell graft donor, sampled from the stem cell graft. The receptors stem from a human donor who donated a stem cell graft to a child with aplastic anemia.

This chain uses TRBV5-1 with TRBJ1-1, with TRBD1 as a possible D gene (6 bases). Per the germline V gene, CDR1 is SGHRS and CDR2 is YFSETQ. Trimming removed 0 bases from V and 5 bases from J, with 20 bases in between. The CDR3 is made up of 17 amino acids. CDR3 sequence: CASSLATGIPGVTEAFF. The CDR3 region has the DNA TGCGCCAGCAGCTTGGCAACAGGTATCCCAGGGGTGACTGAAGCTTTCTTT.

This clonotype was counted between two and nine times. This chain uses TRBV20-1 with TRBJ2-1; D perhaps matches TRBD2 (5 bases). From germline, CDR1 is DFQATT and CDR2 SNEGSKA (reference sequence). There are 15 residues in the CDR3. Trimming shortened V by 0 bases and J by 6 bases, and 15 bases separated the two germline ends. CDR3: CSARDMGVASNEQFF. For the CDR3, the DNA is TGCAGTGCTAGAGATATGGGAGTGGCGTCCAATGAGCAGTTCTTC.

This clonotype was recorded a few times. This chain's CDR3 is CASSSRPDRNYGYTF. CDR3 nucleotide sequence: TGTGCCAGCAGCTCTCGCCCGGACAGGAACTATGGCTACACCTTC. This rearrangement joins TRBV13 to TRBJ1-2, with 7 bases lining up with TRBD1. Germline V lookup: CDR1 PRHDT, CDR2 FYEKMQ (reference sequence). This CDR3 comprises 15 residues. J gave up 2 bases and V 4 bases, and 7 bases lay outside the gene matches.

This clonotype was seen more than once but under ten times. The rearrangement links TRBV6-2 or TRBV6-3 to TRBJ2-7; D might be TRBD1 (6 bases). V lost 5 bases and J 6 bases, leaving 11 bases between the germline ends. Per germline, CDR1 MNHEY and CDR2 SVGEGT. The CDR3 spans 12 residues. CDR3 amino acids: CASSPHRAEQYF. In DNA, the CDR3 is TGTGCCAGCAGTCCCCACAGGGCCGAGCAGTACTTC.

In this sample, this clonotype turned up a few times. The chain couples TRBV29-1 to TRBJ2-7, with D perhaps assigned TRBD1 or TRBD2 (5 bases each). The CDR3 length is 12 residues. Germline V gene sequence: CDR1 SQVTM, CDR2 ANQGSEA. Trimming cost V 4 bases and J 3 bases, with 10 bases left between them. The chain's CDR3 is CSVVRENYEQYF. DNA for the CDR3: TGCAGCGTTGTCAGGGAGAACTACGAGCAGTACTTC.

This clonotype was seen only once. V is TRBV6-5 and J is TRBJ2-1; possible D gene TRBD2, 5 bases. Per germline, CDR1 MNHEY and CDR2 SVGAGI. Trimming left V 5 bases short and J 8 bases short, with 16 bases between. The length of the CDR3 is 14 residues. The CDR3 loop reads CASSNHPPGDEQFF. DNA of the CDR3: TGTGCCAGCAGTAACCATCCCCCCGGGGATGAGCAGTTCTTC.

The chain uses TRBV5-1 and TRBJ2-7; possible D gene TRBD2, 6 bases. Looked up from germline, CDR1 is SGHRS and CDR2 is YFSETQ. The CDR3 covers 15 residues. Trimming left V 7 bases short and J 2 bases short, with 19 bases between. The CDR3 loop is CASGDPGLATYEQYF. CDR3 DNA sequence: TGCGCCAGCGGTGACCCGGGACTGGCAACCTACGAGCAGTACTTC.

This clonotype has just one count. V gene TRBV5-6 combines with J gene TRBJ2-5; D is uncertain. The V gene's germline CDR1 is SGHDT and CDR2 YYEEEE. The CDR3 has 14 residues. V was cut by 4 bases and J by 7 bases, with 17 bases left in between. CDR3 sequence: CASSPSRSHWTQYF. In DNA form, the CDR3 reads TGTGCCAGCAGCCCGAGCAGGTCCCATTGGACCCAGTACTTC. The full variable domain, rest sourced from reference TRBV5-6 and TRBJ2-5, is DAGVTQSPTHLIKTRGQQVTLRCSPKSGHDTVSWYQQALGQGPQFIFQYYEEEERQRGNFPDRFSGHQFPNYSSELNVNALLLGDSALYLCASSPSRSHWTQYFGPGTRLLVL.

This clonotype was picked up a small number of times. The V gene is TRBV12-3 or TRBV12-4, the J gene TRBJ2-1, with 12 nucleotides matching TRBD1. Trimming took 4 bases from V and 6 from J; bases not matched to a gene: 1. There are 14 residues in the CDR3. The CDR3 region is CASSWGQGANEQFF. CDR3 coding DNA: TGTGCCAGCAGTTGGGGACAGGGGGCCAATGAGCAGTTCTTC.

CDR3 bases: TGTGCCAGTAGTTCGACAGGGGGCCTAGCGGGAGGTTCCTACAATGAGCAGTTCTTC. This encodes CASSSTGGLAGGSYNEQFF. The chain is built from TRBV19 and TRBJ2-1; D might be TRBD2 (11 bases). Per germline, CDR1 LNHDA and CDR2 SQIVND (reference sequence). The CDR3 has 19 residues. Trimming removed 5 bases from V and 1 base from J, with 24 bases in between.

The rearrangement joins TRBV14 to TRBJ2-2; perhaps TRBD2 as D (5 bases). V lost 0 bases and J 6 bases, leaving 11 bases between the germline ends. Germline loops: CDR1 SGHDN, CDR2 FVKESK. The CDR3 has 15 amino acids. The CDR3: CASSQDMRASGELFF. DNA for the CDR3: TGTGCCAGCAGCCAAGATATGCGGGCATCCGGGGAGCTGTTTTTT.

The V call is TRBV18, the J call TRBJ2-7, with D possibly TRBD2 on 5 matching bases. This CDR3 region has 13 residues. Germline values: CDR1 KGHSH, CDR2 LQKENI. Trimming stripped 2 bases from V and 1 base from J, with 6 bases between. The CDR3 DNA reads as TGTGCCAGCTCACCAGAGGGATCCTACGAGCAGTACTTC. This encodes CASSPEGSYEQYF.

This clonotype was seen a handful of times. This chain links TRBV5-5 with TRBJ1-2; maybe TRBD1 (5 bases). The germline V gene has CDR1 SGHKS and CDR2 YYEKEE (reference sequence). The length of the CDR3 is 14 residues. The V end lost 2 bases, the J end lost 6 bases, and 14 bases lay between the germline ends. The CDR3 region is CASSFGTAQNGYTF. DNA of the CDR3: TGTGCCAGCAGCTTCGGGACGGCACAAAATGGCTACACCTTC.